Listed here are 3 T cell receptor beta chains from one sample, sequenced in a study of blood T cell repertoires in COVID-19. Assay: immunoSEQ multiplex PCR; the TCRdb copy retains only in-frame clones and omits some. The repertoire holds under 150,000 clones, with about 76% as singletons. Sequencing was carried out using peripheral blood. The receptors were sampled from a woman aged 55-69 years with active or convalescent COVID-19.

The rearrangement links TRBV27 to TRBJ2-3, with TRBD1 matching over 9 bases. The V gene end was trimmed by 5 bases and the J gene end by 1 base; junction bases not matched to a gene: 10. Germline V gene sequence: CDR1 MNHEY, CDR2 SMNVEV (reference sequence). This CDR3 region has 17 residues. The CDR3 DNA follows: TGTGCCAGCAGTATCTTACAGGGGGCGCTTCGCACAGATACGCAGTATTTT. This codes for CASSILQGALRTDTQYF.

The chain recombines TRBV27 with TRBJ1-4, with 7 bases that match TRBD1. V gave up 7 bases and J gave up 2 bases; unmatched junction bases: 13. Germline V gives CDR1 MNHEY, CDR2 SMNVEV (reference sequence). The CDR3 has 17 residues. The CDR3 coding sequence is TGTGCCAGCAAAACAATATCAGGGGGTGTTACTAATGAAAAACTGTTTTTT. This sequence encodes CASKTISGGVTNEKLFF.

This rearrangement joins TRBV6-5 to TRBJ1-3; D not resolved. V was cut by 6 bases and J by 0 bases, with 3 bases left in between. Germline values: CDR1 MNHEY, CDR2 SVGAGI. The length of the CDR3 is 12 residues. The CDR3: CASSNSGNTIYF. CDR3 coding DNA: TGTGCCAGCAGCAACTCTGGAAACACCATATATTTT.